Below, 29 T cell receptor beta chains from the same sample are listed, as sequenced in a study of blood T cell repertoires in COVID-19 (TCRdb year 2020). The library relied on the immunoSEQ multiplex PCR assay. Sourced from immuneACCESS, this table was stored by TCRdb with only in-frame sequences that have V and J called. A share of the clones is absent; for the studies checked, an unresolved V gene accounts for under half, and the remainder has no known explanation. For this sample the table gives 300,000 to 400,000 clones, of which under 95% were detected only once. Roughly 3% of the sample rests with the top ten. Sample: peripheral blood. These receptors were obtained from a woman in her late teens or twenties who had recovered from COVID-19.

V is TRBV24-1 and J is TRBJ1-3; TRBD1 might be the D (5 bases). V was cut by 3 bases and J by 4 bases, with 15 bases left in between. The V gene's germline CDR1 is KGHDR and CDR2 SFDVKD. The CDR3 contains 16 residues. The CDR3 DNA reads as TGTGCCACCAGTGATCCGCGGGGACCCGGGGGAAACACCATATATTTT. As protein: CATSDPRGPGGNTIYF.

The chain combines TRBV18 with TRBJ1-5; 8 nucleotides match TRBD1. Germline V gene data show CDR1 as KGHSH and CDR2 as LQKENI. This CDR3 is built from 17 residues. V shed 4 bases, J shed 7 bases, and the junction held 15 bases outside the gene matches. This CDR3 is CASSLTDDTGGGQPQHF. CDR3 nucleotide sequence: TGTGCCAGCTCACTCACCGACGATACAGGGGGTGGGCAGCCCCAGCATTTT.

In this sample, this clone turned up once. The rearrangement uses TRBV18 and TRBJ2-1; D remains unclear. Trimming removed 0 bases at V and 7 bases at J, with 7 bases between. Germline CDR1 is KGHSH and CDR2 is LQKENI. The CDR3 is made up of 13 amino acids. The CDR3 sequence: CASSPPVRNEQFF. The CDR3 bases are TGTGCCAGCTCACCACCCGTACGGAATGAGCAGTTCTTC.

The chain carries TRBV11-2 and TRBJ2-1; possibly TRBD2 for D (6 bases). The germline V gene encodes CDR1 SGHAT and CDR2 FQNNGV. V was trimmed by 7 bases and J by 10 bases, leaving 23 bases between them. The CDR3 covers 15 residues. The CDR3 reads CASTLWDSVGEEQFF. The CDR3 nucleotides are TGTGCCAGCACCTTGTGGGACTCCGTTGGAGAAGAGCAGTTCTTC.

This chain uses TRBV30 with TRBJ1-1; 9 nucleotides agree with TRBD1. The CDR3 contains 12 residues. Germline trimming cut 7 bases from V and 6 bases from J; bases unmatched to any gene: 6. Germline CDR1 GTSNPN, CDR2 SVGIG (reference sequence). For the CDR3, the DNA is TGTGCCTTGGGACAGGGAATCCCTGAAGCTTTCTTT. Translating it yields CALGQGIPEAFF.

The chain couples TRBV6-2 or TRBV6-3 to TRBJ1-1; D is unresolved. The CDR3 has 17 residues. The V end was cut by 6 bases, the J end by 0 bases, with 20 bases between. From germline, CDR1 is MNHEY and CDR2 SVGEGT. CDR3 sequence (DNA): TGTGCCAGCAGCTCCGGGAACACTTACTTCATGAACACTGAAGCTTTCTTT. Its translation: CASSSGNTYFMNTEAFF.

This clone was seen once. This chain connects TRBV5-1 to TRBJ2-3, with 10 bases lining up with TRBD2. The CDR3 sequence is 16 residues long. With V trimmed by 3 bases and J by 0 bases, 4 bases remained unmatched. Germline CDR1 and CDR2: SGHRS and YFSETQ. CDR3 in DNA: TGCGCCAGCAGCTCCACTAGCGGGGCTAGCACAGATACGCAGTATTTT. Encoded protein: CASSSTSGASTDTQYF.

This clone is a singleton in its sample. The rearrangement joins TRBV18 to TRBJ1-6; possibly TRBD1 for D (5 bases). Deletions cut 1 base from V and 1 base from J, with 11 bases between. Germline V CDR1 and CDR2: KGHSH, LQKENI. This CDR3 is built from 17 residues. The CDR3 spells CASSPLRQGSYNSPLHF. The CDR3 DNA is TGTGCCAGCTCACCACTTAGGCAGGGTTCCTATAATTCACCCCTCCACTTT.

This clone was seen only a few times. The genes are TRBV25-1 and TRBJ1-2; TRBD1 might be the D (5 bases). V shed 2 bases and J shed 13 bases, with 17 bases lying between them. Germline assignment: CDR1 MGHDK and CDR2 SYGVNS. The CDR3 covers 13 residues. CDR3 amino acids: CASSEPGDPRLTF. The CDR3 DNA sequence: TGTGCCAGCAGTGAACCGGGGGACCCCCGGCTCACCTTC.

The chain combines TRBV9 with TRBJ2-1; no reliable D call. V shed 2 bases and J shed 5 bases, with 8 bases lying between them. From germline, CDR1 is SGDLS and CDR2 YYNGEE. This CDR3 has 13 residues. CDR3 in DNA: TGTGCCAGCAGCGTGTTGGCTGACAATGAGCAGTTCTTC. It translates to CASSVLADNEQFF.

This rearrangement joins TRBV30 to TRBJ2-2; no clear D. Trimming cost V 4 bases and J 2 bases, with 5 bases left between them. The CDR3 consists of 12 residues. Germline CDR1 reads GTSNPN; CDR2 reads SVGIG (reference sequence). CDR3 residues: CAWTGNTGELFF. The CDR3 DNA reads TGTGCCTGGACGGGTAACACCGGGGAGCTGTTTTTT.

The chain links TRBV30 to TRBJ1-1; the D gene is possibly TRBD1 (6 bases). The CDR3 is 13 amino acids. V was pared by 2 bases and J by 3 bases, with 10 bases between. Germline-derived CDR1 and CDR2 are GTSNPN and SVGIG (reference sequence). The CDR3 spells CAWSRQVDTEAFF. CDR3 bases: TGTGCCTGGAGTCGACAGGTTGACACTGAAGCTTTCTTT. Full variable domain (missing parts from reference TRBV30 and TRBJ1-1): SQTIHQWPATLVQPVGSPLSLECTVEGTSNPNLYWYRQAAGRGLQLLFYSVGIGQISSEVPQNLSASRPQDRQFILSSKKLLLSDSGFYLCAWSRQVDTEAFFGQGTRLTVV.

This chain connects TRBV6-2 or TRBV6-3 to TRBJ1-2, with 7 bases fitting TRBD1. Losses at the gene ends were 2 bases for V and 9 bases for J; bases not matched to a gene: 3. This CDR3 region has 12 residues. Germline values: CDR1 MNHEY, CDR2 SVGEGT. DNA for the CDR3: TGTGCCAGCAGTTACGAGGGGGCCAGCTACACCTTC. It specifies CASSYEGASYTF.

This clone has just one count. This rearrangement joins TRBV6-2 or TRBV6-3 to TRBJ2-5; 15 bases are a match to TRBD2. The length of the CDR3 is 17 residues. The germline V gene has CDR1 MNHEY and CDR2 SVGEGT. The J segment lost 2 bases and the V segment lost 5 bases, leaving 6 bases of the junction unmatched. This chain's CDR3 is CASSPLGLAGGQETQYF. The CDR3 bases are TGTGCCAGCAGTCCCTTGGGACTAGCGGGAGGACAAGAGACCCAGTACTTC.

This CDR3 reads CAWSVTSGRSYNEQFF. DNA of the CDR3: TGTGCCTGGAGTGTCACTAGCGGGCGCTCCTACAATGAGCAGTTCTTC. V usage is TRBV30 and J usage is TRBJ2-1; 9 bases map to TRBD2. CDR3 length: 16 residues. The ends lost 0 bases at V and 0 bases at J; junction bases unmatched: 3. Germline loops: CDR1 GTSNPN, CDR2 SVGIG (reference sequence).

The V and J genes are TRBV6-5 and TRBJ1-1; 9 bases map to TRBD1. Germline V CDR1 and CDR2: MNHEY, SVGAGI. The V and J ends lost 5 bases and 7 bases, in that order; junction bases with no gene match: 11. This CDR3 comprises 15 residues. This CDR3 is CASSTSPGTGREAFF. The CDR3 bases are TGTGCCAGCAGTACTTCCCCCGGGACAGGGCGTGAAGCTTTCTTT.

The chain has TRBV16 and TRBJ1-6; D not certain. Trimming pared 3 bases from V and 10 bases from J, leaving 13 bases between. In germline, CDR1 is KGHSY, CDR2 FQNENV. CDR3 size: 14 residues. Written as DNA, the CDR3 is TGTGCCAGCAGCCAGCTTCCGGGTCGCTCACCCCTCCACTTT. Its translation is CASSQLPGRSPLHF.

The chain couples TRBV7-2 to TRBJ2-3; D is unclear. The CDR3 length is 11 residues. Trimming cost V 5 bases and J 7 bases, with 7 bases left between them. Germline CDR1 SGHTA, CDR2 FQGNSA. CDR3 region: CASSSPHTQYF. The CDR3 nucleotides read TGTGCCAGCAGCAGCCCCCATACGCAGTATTTT.

The chain employs TRBV30 and TRBJ1-2; 7 nucleotides align to TRBD1. In germline, CDR1 is GTSNPN, CDR2 SVGIG (reference sequence). Trimming removed 5 bases from V and 7 bases from J; junction bases left unmatched: 7. This CDR3 has 12 residues. CDR3 residues: CAWEPRGSGYTF. The CDR3 bases are TGTGCCTGGGAACCCAGGGGGTCTGGCTACACCTTC.

The V call is TRBV15, the J call TRBJ2-7; TRBD2 matches at 8 bases. The CDR3 covers 15 residues. V trimming: 6 bases; J trimming: 0 bases; junction bases outside the gene matches: 7. CDR1 and CDR2 (germline): LNHNV, YYDKDF (reference sequence). The CDR3 DNA is TGTGCCACCAGTGACTGCGGGGGGTCCTCCTACGAGCAGTACGTC. Residues: CATSDCGGSSYEQYV.

The V call is TRBV6-2 or TRBV6-3, the J call TRBJ2-4; 7 bases align to TRBD2. The CDR3 extends over 16 amino acids. CDR1 is MNHEY, CDR2 SVGEGT, per germline. V lost 4 bases to trimming and J lost 6 bases; unmatched junction nucleotides: 12. As DNA, the CDR3 is TGTGCCAGCAGTTGGGGGGGACCCTCGGCGGGAAACATTCAGTACTTC. Translating gives CASSWGGPSAGNIQYF.

The chain carries TRBV27 and TRBJ2-3; tentative D call: TRBD2 (6 bases). The V end was cut by 6 bases, the J end by 4 bases, with 20 bases between. Germline lookup yields CDR1 MNHEY and CDR2 SMNVEV (reference sequence). The CDR3 runs to 16 residues. The chain's CDR3 is CASRPLGGPAADTQYF. CDR3 sequence (DNA): TGTGCCAGCAGACCCCTGGGGGGTCCTGCCGCAGATACGCAGTATTTT.

The V gene is TRBV6-2 or TRBV6-3, the J gene TRBJ1-1, with D hard to call. This CDR3 comprises 13 residues. Germline V gene sequence: CDR1 MNHEY, CDR2 SVGEGT. The ends were cut back, 4 bases at V and 3 bases at J, with 9 bases in the middle. The CDR3 nucleotides are TGTGCCAGCAGTTTTCGTCTTCACACTGAAGCTTTCTTT. It codes for CASSFRLHTEAFF.

In nucleotides, the CDR3 is TGCGCCAGCAGCCAAGTCGGGAGTTCCACAGCTTTCTTT. This encodes CASSQVGSSTAFF. The chain recombines TRBV4-3 with TRBJ1-1; D gene ambiguous. The CDR3 has 13 amino acids. CDR1 is LGHNA and CDR2 is YSLEER in the germline V gene. The germline V and J ends were trimmed by 1 base and 10 bases, with 13 bases remaining between them.

The chain couples TRBV20-1 to TRBJ2-1; TRBD2 might be the D (6 bases). The CDR3 runs to 18 residues. V was shortened by 3 bases and J by 0 bases, with 21 bases between the two germline ends. The germline gives CDR1 DFQATT, CDR2 SNEGSKA (reference sequence). CDR3 residues: CSASIVQGLSLSYNEQFF. CDR3 bases: TGCAGTGCTAGTATCGTTCAAGGACTATCTCTCTCCTACAATGAGCAGTTCTTC.

The genes are TRBV12-5 and TRBJ2-4; D perhaps matches TRBD2 (5 bases). The V end was cut by 3 bases, the J end by 4 bases, with 19 bases between. This CDR3 spans 17 amino acids. CDR1 and CDR2 from the germline V gene are LGHNT and FRNRAP. The CDR3 coding sequence is TGTGCTAGTGGTTTCGTTGGAGCGGTAAATTCAAAAAACATTCAGTACTTC. Encoded protein: CASGFVGAVNSKNIQYF.

The chain combines TRBV6-5 with TRBJ1-5; weak D call: TRBD1 (5 bases). The V end lost 8 bases, the J end lost 4 bases, and 12 bases lay between the germline ends. This CDR3 contains 13 residues. CDR1 is MNHEY, CDR2 SVGAGI, per germline. The CDR3 loop is CASQGGGNQPQHF. CDR3 in DNA: TGTGCCAGCCAAGGTGGGGGGAATCAGCCCCAGCATTTT.

The CDR3 protein is CASSFWEGYNEQFF. The CDR3 DNA reads TGTGCCAGCAGCTTCTGGGAGGGGTACAATGAGCAGTTCTTC. This chain uses TRBV11-3 with TRBJ2-1; 7 bases align to TRBD2. With 3 bases clipped from V and 4 bases from J, the junction kept 3 bases outside the gene matches. The CDR3 has 14 residues. CDR1 is SGHNT, CDR2 YENEEA, per germline.

The genes are TRBV27 and TRBJ2-1; possibly TRBD2 for D (6 bases). The germline V and J ends were trimmed by 6 bases and 0 bases, with 9 bases remaining between them. The CDR3 consists of 14 residues. CDR1 is MNHEY, CDR2 SMNVEV, per germline (reference sequence). CDR3 in DNA: TGTGCCAGCAGCCGGGACTTCTCCTACAATGAGCAGTTCTTC. This codes for CASSRDFSYNEQFF.